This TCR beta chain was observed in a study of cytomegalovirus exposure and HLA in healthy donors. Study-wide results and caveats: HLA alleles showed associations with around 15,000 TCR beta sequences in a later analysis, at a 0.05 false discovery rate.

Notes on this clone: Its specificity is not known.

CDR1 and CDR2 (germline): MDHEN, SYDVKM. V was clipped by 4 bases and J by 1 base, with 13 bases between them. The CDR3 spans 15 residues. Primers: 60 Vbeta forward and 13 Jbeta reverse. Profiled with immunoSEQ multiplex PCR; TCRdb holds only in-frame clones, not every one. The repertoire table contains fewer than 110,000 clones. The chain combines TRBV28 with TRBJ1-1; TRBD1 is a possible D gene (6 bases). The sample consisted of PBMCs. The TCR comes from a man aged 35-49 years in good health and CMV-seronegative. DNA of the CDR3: TGTGCCAGCAGTTCCTATGGACAGACGAACACTGAAGCTTTCTTT. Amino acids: CASSSYGQTNTEAFF.